There are a few counts of the clone carrying this T cell receptor beta chain. The repertoire was sequenced with immunoSEQ multiplex PCR; TCRdb's copy has only in-frame clones and lacks some. The repertoire holds approximately 70,000 clones, with approximately 90% as singletons. This CDR3 comprises 16 residues. Trimming took 0 bases from V and 4 from J; bases not matched to a gene: 6. From germline, CDR1 is LNHNV and CDR2 YYDKDF (reference sequence). These data come from a study of control samples from healthy donors and cancer patients. The clonotype comes from a man aged 55 to 70 with colorectal cancer. The rearrangement links TRBV15 to TRBJ2-3, with TRBD2 matching 8 bases. Material: PBMCs. CDR3 residues: CATSRDTGGAADTQYF. The CDR3 nucleotides read TGTGCCACCAGCAGAGATACCGGGGGGGCCGCAGATACGCAGTATTTT. The full variable domain, in which reference TRBV15 and TRBJ2-3 provide the parts outside the CDR3, is DAMVIQNPRYQVTQFGKPVTLSCSQTLNHNVMYWYQQKSSQAPKLLFHYYDKDFNNEADTPDNFQSRRPNTSFCFLDIRSPGLGDTAMYLCATSRDTGGAADTQYFGPGTRLTVL.